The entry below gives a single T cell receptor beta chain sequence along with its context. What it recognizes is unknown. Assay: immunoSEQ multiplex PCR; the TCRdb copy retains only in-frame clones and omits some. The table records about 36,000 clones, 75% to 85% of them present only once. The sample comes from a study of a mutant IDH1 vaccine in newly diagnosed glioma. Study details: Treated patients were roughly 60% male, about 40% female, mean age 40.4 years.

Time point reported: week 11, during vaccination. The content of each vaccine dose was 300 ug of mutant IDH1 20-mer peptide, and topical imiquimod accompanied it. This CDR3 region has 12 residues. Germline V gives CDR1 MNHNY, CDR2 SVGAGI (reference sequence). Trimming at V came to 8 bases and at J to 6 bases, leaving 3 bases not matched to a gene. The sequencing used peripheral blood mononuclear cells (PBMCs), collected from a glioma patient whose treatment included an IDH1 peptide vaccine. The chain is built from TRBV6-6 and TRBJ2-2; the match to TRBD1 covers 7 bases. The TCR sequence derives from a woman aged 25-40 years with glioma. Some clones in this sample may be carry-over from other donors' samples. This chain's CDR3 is CASLQGPGELFF. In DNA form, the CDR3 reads TGTGCCAGCTTACAGGGGCCCGGGGAGCTGTTTTTT.